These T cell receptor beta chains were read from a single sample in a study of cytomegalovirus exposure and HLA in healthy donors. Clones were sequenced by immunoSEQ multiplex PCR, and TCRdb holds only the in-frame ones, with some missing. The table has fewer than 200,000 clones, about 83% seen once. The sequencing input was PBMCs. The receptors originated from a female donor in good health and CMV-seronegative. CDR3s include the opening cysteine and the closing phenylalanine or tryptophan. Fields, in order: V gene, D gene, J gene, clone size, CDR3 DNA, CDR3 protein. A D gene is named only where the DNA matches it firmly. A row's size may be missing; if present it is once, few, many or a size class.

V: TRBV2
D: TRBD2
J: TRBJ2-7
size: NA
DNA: TGTGCCAGCAGGGGGGGGGTCCGGGACTACGAGCAGTACTTC
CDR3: CASRGGVRDYEQYF

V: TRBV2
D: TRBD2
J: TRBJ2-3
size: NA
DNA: TGTGCCAGCATAAGAGCGGGAGGGCCTGTAGATACGCAGTATTTT
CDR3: CASIRAGGPVDTQYF

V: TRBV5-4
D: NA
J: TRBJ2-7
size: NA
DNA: TGTGCCAGCAGCTTGGACAGAAACTCCTACGAGCAGTACTTC
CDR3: CASSLDRNSYEQYF

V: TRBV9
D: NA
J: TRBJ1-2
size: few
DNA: TGTGCCAGCAGAGCAGGGGCGCTGGGCTACACCTTC
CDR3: CASRAGALGYTF

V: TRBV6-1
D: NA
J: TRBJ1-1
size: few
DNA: TGTGTTCTACGGGGTATGAACACTGAAGCTTTCTTT
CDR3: CVLRGMNTEAFF

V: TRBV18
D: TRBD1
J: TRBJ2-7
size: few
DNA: TGTGCCAGCTCCCAGGACAGGAGTTCCTACGAGCAGTACTTC
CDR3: CASSQDRSSYEQYF

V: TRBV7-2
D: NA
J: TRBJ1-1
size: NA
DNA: TGTGCCAGCAGCGCTCAACATGGGGGGTACACTGAAGCTTTCTTT
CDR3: CASSAQHGGYTEAFF

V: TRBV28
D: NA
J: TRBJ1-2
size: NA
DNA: TGTGCCAGCAGTATGGACTCCTATGGCTACACCTTC
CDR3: CASSMDSYGYTF

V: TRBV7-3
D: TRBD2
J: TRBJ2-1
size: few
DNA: TGTGCCAGCAGCTTAAACCGCGGGGGAAGCTCCTACAATGAGCAGTTCTTC
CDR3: CASSLNRGGSSYNEQFF

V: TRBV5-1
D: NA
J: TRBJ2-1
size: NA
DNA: TGCGCCAGCAGCTTGCGGGGGAACTTCATATACAATGAGCAGTTCTTC
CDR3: CASSLRGNFIYNEQFF

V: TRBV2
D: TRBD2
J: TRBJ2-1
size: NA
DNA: TGTGCCAGCAAACGACTAGCGGGAGGGCCCAATGAGCAGTTCTTC
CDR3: CASKRLAGGPNEQFF

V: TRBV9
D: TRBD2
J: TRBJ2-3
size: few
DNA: TGTGCCAGCAGCTTCGGGACTAGCAAGACTCTTAGCACAGATACGCAGTATTTT
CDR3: CASSFGTSKTLSTDTQYF

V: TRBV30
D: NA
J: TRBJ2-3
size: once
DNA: TGTGCCTGGAGTGTCGGACTGGGCACAGATACGCAGTATTTT
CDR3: CAWSVGLGTDTQYF

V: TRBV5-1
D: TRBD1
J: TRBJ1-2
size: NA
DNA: TGCGCCAGCAGCCGGGACAGTCTCCCCAATAGCTACACCTTC
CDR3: CASSRDSLPNSYTF

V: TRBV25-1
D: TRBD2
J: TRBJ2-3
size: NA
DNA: TGTGCCAGCAGTGATAAACTAGCGGGGTACACAGATACGCAGTATTTT
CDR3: CASSDKLAGYTDTQYF

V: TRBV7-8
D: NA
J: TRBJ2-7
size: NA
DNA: TGTGCCAGCAGCTTGGCGCCAGGGGCCCCATACGAGCAGTACTTC
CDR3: CASSLAPGAPYEQYF

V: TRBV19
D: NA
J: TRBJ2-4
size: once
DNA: TGTGCCAGTAGTATAGACCGGGGGGCGATTGTCGGGTCGTACTTC
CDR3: CASSIDRGAIVGSYF

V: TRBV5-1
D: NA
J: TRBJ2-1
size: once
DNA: TGCGCCAGCAGCTTGCTGGGGGCAGGGAATGAGCAGTTCTTC
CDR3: CASSLLGAGNEQFF

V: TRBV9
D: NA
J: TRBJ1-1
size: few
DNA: TGTGCCAGCAGCCCCCAGGGAGGGAACACTGAAGCTTTCTTT
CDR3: CASSPQGGNTEAFF